This T cell receptor (beta chain) appears in the sequencing data of a study of cytomegalovirus exposure and HLA in healthy donors. Whole-study findings and limits: CMV serostatus stood as the only immune exposure information on hand. Further analysis was carried out later, and it showed several of the most significant clusters appearing linked to common viral pathogens.

This clone was observed once. Its antigen is still unknown. This CDR3 has 14 residues. Germline CDR1 MNHEY, CDR2 SMNVEV (reference sequence). Trimming cost V 2 bases and J 1 base, with 7 bases left between them. PCR was performed using 60 Vbeta and 13 Jbeta primers. Method: immunoSEQ multiplex PCR; TCRdb's copy keeps in-frame clones and lacks some. Of approximately 120,000 clones in the sample, about 71% were seen once. The clonotype was recovered from a woman in her forties or fifties in good health and CMV-seronegative. The J gene is TRBJ2-3, the V gene TRBV27; no reliable D call. The sample consisted of PBMCs. The CDR3 DNA reads TGTGCCAGCAGTTTACAGTACGGCACAGATACGCAGTATTTT. As protein: CASSLQYGTDTQYF.